The entry below describes one T cell receptor (beta chain). The antigen is not known. These data originate in a study of CD4 T cells in relation to SARS-CoV-2 and coronaviruses. Before the COVID-19 pandemic, during about 2011-2019, CD4+ T cells were taken from unexposed donors. After 10 to 11 days of culture, CD4+ T cells were isolated. Fresh IL-2 medium replaced half the medium on days 3 and 7. With 0 bases removed from V and 8 bases from J, the gap between germline ends came to 13 bases. There are 14 residues in the CDR3. Germline assignment: CDR1 LGHNA and CDR2 YSLEER. Assay: immunoSEQ multiplex PCR; the TCRdb copy retains only in-frame clones and omits some. The data show 25,000 to 30,000 clones, with 74% seen just once and around 21% held by the top ten.

The V and J genes are TRBV4-3 and TRBJ1-2; unclear D gene. The clonotype comes from a human donor in good health. The sample consisted of CD4+ T cells from PBMCs, cultured in vitro. CDR3 DNA: TGCGCCAGCAGCCAAGACGGCAGGATACAGGGCTACACCTTC. Its translation: CASSQDGRIQGYTF.